The sequence of this TCR beta chain was determined in a study of T-cell reconstitution after alpha-beta-depleted transplantation in children. Overall study results and limits: In patients about two months after transplant, alpha-beta T cells reportedly arose from several hundred expanded graft clones. The high TCRbeta diversity at day 60 in some patients came from surviving recipient T cells and thymic progenitors. By one year post-transplant, T-cell counts and diversity largely arose from T cells that were newly produced.

V dropped 3 bases and J dropped 6 bases, with 12 bases sitting between them. The CDR3 loop spans 14 amino acids. In germline, CDR1 is ENHRY, CDR2 SYGVKD. The TCRbeta library was prepared with unique molecular identifiers. In TCRdb, the PCR reads were re-called with MiXCR into one record per CDR3 protein. This sample has about 260,000 distinct CDR3 sequences, with approximately 8% found just once. This clonotype was detected ten times or more. The antigen is not known. The sequence was collected from a male patient younger than 18 who had a stem cell transplant for acute lymphoblastic leukemia, so the T cells may come from the graft donor. The chain joins TRBV10-3 to TRBJ1-5; D may be TRBD1 (6 bases). The sequencing used PBMCs, mostly from graft donor cells, collected 180 days after TCRalphabeta/CD19-depleted stem cell transplant. The CDR3 reads CAISDRGEGQPQHF. CDR3 in DNA: TGTGCCATCAGTGACAGGGGAGAGGGTCAGCCCCAGCATTTT.